The 24 T cell receptor beta chains reported below all come from one sample, sequenced in a study of technical replicates of blood from a handful of donors. The data were produced by immunoSEQ multiplex PCR, yet TCRdb's version contains in-frame clones alone and is incomplete. This sample has around 80,000 clones; over 85% occur once, and the top ten carry about 0.27%. Sequencing was carried out using T cells isolated from PBMCs. Receptors originate from a human donor in good health.

The V call is TRBV5-4, the J call TRBJ1-2; TRBD1 matches 9 bases. The V gene end was trimmed by 5 bases and the J gene end by 2 bases; junction bases not matched to a gene: 7. This CDR3 is built from 15 residues. Germline CDR1 and CDR2: SGHNT and YYREEE (reference sequence). This chain's CDR3 is CASRPQDRGNYGYTF. In DNA form, the CDR3 reads TGTGCCAGCAGACCGCAGGACAGGGGAAACTATGGCTACACCTTC.

The genes are TRBV4-1 and TRBJ2-7; unclear D gene. V was trimmed by 3 bases and J by 1 base, leaving 10 bases between them. The V gene's germline CDR1 is MGHRA and CDR2 YSYEKL. CDR3 length equals 14 residues. The CDR3 sequence: CASSQSQSSYEQYF. Here the CDR3 DNA reads TGCGCCAGCAGCCAGAGCCAATCTTCCTACGAGCAGTACTTC.

CDR3 in DNA: TGCAGCGTTCTGTCTAGCGGGAGTAGAGATACGCAGTATTTT. This sequence encodes CSVLSSGSRDTQYF. The rearrangement uses TRBV29-1 and TRBJ2-3; 10 positions match TRBD2. CDR3 size: 14 residues. J lost 5 bases, V lost 5 bases, and 7 bases had no gene match. Germline V gives CDR1 SQVTM, CDR2 ANQGSEA.

This chain joins TRBV11-2 and TRBJ1-1, with D possibly being TRBD1 (5 bases). Per germline, CDR1 SGHAT and CDR2 FQNNGV. The CDR3 has 13 residues. V was shortened by 3 bases and J by 5 bases, with 10 bases between the two germline ends. CDR3 sequence: CASSFGRATEAFF. CDR3 nucleotides: TGTGCCAGCAGCTTCGGCAGGGCAACTGAAGCTTTCTTT.

The chain uses TRBV5-4 and TRBJ2-1; 8 nucleotides line up with TRBD2. Germline CDR1 and CDR2: SGHNT and YYREEE (reference sequence). V trimming: 9 bases; J trimming: 6 bases; junction bases outside the gene matches: 17. The CDR3 contains 16 residues. CDR3 residues: CATRVAGGRLGNEQFF. The CDR3 DNA reads as TGTGCCACCCGGGTGGCGGGAGGTCGCCTGGGCAATGAGCAGTTCTTC.

This clone was detected only once. This rearrangement joins TRBV18 to TRBJ1-5, with a tentative D call TRBD1 (6 bases). This CDR3 is 13 amino acids long. Germline loops: CDR1 KGHSH, CDR2 LQKENI. The V end was cut by 3 bases, the J end by 7 bases, with 10 bases between. CDR3 in DNA: TGTGCCAGCTCACCCGCAGGGGACCAGCCCCAGCATTTT. Translation gives CASSPAGDQPQHF.

The V gene is TRBV28, the J gene TRBJ1-1, with D maybe TRBD1 (5 bases). Germline V gene data show CDR1 as MDHEN and CDR2 as SYDVKM. The CDR3 contains 13 residues. The V end lost 1 base, the J end lost 6 bases, and 9 bases lay between the germline ends. The DNA of the CDR3 is TGTGCCAGCAGTTTATCCGGAGGGGCTGAAGCTTTCTTT. It encodes CASSLSGGAEAFF.

The chain is built from TRBV18 and TRBJ1-1; 8 nucleotides line up with TRBD1. This CDR3 spans 15 amino acids. The trim removed 6 bases at V and 3 bases at J, leaving 9 bases unmatched. Per the germline V gene, CDR1 is KGHSH and CDR2 is LQKENI. CDR3 bases: TGTGCCAGCTCTATCTACCAGACAGGGGACACTGAAGCTTTCTTT. Translating it yields CASSIYQTGDTEAFF.

The V gene is TRBV7-9, the J gene TRBJ1-2; D perhaps matches TRBD1 (6 bases). The CDR3 sequence is 15 residues long. Germline CDR1 and CDR2: SEHNR and FQNEAQ (reference sequence). Trimming cost V 4 bases and J 4 bases, with 16 bases left between them. The CDR3 nucleotides read TGTGCCAGCAGCTCCAGAATGGGACACCTCTATGGCTACACCTTC. Its protein is CASSSRMGHLYGYTF.

DNA for the CDR3: TGTGCCAGCAGTGAAAGGGACAGGGAATTTAATGAGCAGTTCTTC. The encoded protein is CASSERDREFNEQFF. The V call is TRBV6-1, the J call TRBJ2-1, with TRBD1 matching over 9 bases. The junction had 6 bases not matched to a gene; V was cut back by 2 bases and J by 7 bases. The V gene's germline CDR1 is MNHNS and CDR2 SASEGT. This CDR3 has 15 amino acids.

The CDR3 sequence: CASSKGLPYEQYF. The DNA of the CDR3 is TGCGCCAGCAGCAAGGGACTACCCTACGAGCAGTACTTC. The V call is TRBV10-1, the J call TRBJ2-7; 7 bases are shared with TRBD2. The CDR3 has 13 residues. Germline CDR1 and CDR2: WNHNN and SYGVQD (reference sequence). The junction had 4 bases not matched to a gene; V was cut back by 6 bases and J by 2 bases.

This clone was counted a single time. This chain connects TRBV28 to TRBJ2-7; 12 bases line up with TRBD2. CDR3 length: 21 amino acids. The junction had 25 bases not matched to a gene; V was cut back by 6 bases and J by 4 bases. In germline, CDR1 is MDHEN, CDR2 SYDVKM. The CDR3: CASSRIVLSSGRGGTLYEQYF. CDR3 sequence (DNA): TGTGCCAGCAGCCGGATAGTTCTATCTAGCGGGAGGGGAGGGACCTTATACGAGCAGTACTTC.

The chain has TRBV5-1 and TRBJ1-2, with TRBD1 identical over 11 bases. CDR3 size: 18 residues. Germline V lookup: CDR1 SGHRS, CDR2 YFSETQ. Unmatched junction bases numbered 9, after V lost 2 bases and J lost 0 bases. The CDR3 reads CASSLQDRGRSANYGYTF. CDR3 nucleotides: TGCGCCAGCAGCTTACAGGACAGGGGGCGGAGTGCTAACTATGGCTACACCTTC.

This chain joins TRBV6-5 and TRBJ1-4; 7 bases align to TRBD1. V was pared by 3 bases and J by 3 bases, with 4 bases of the junction left unmatched. Germline assignment: CDR1 MNHEY and CDR2 SVGAGI. The CDR3 consists of 15 residues. The CDR3: CASSYLTGANEKLFF. For the CDR3, the DNA is TGTGCCAGCAGTTATCTAACAGGGGCTAATGAAAAACTGTTTTTT.

V and J are TRBV4-1 and TRBJ2-7; 10 bases are a match to TRBD1. CDR1 and CDR2 from the germline V gene are MGHRA and YSYEKL. J lost 4 bases, V lost 4 bases, and 19 bases had no gene match. The CDR3 length is 19 residues. CDR3 sequence (DNA): TGCGCCAGCAGCCGCCTTCCGACAGGGGGCTTAGAGGGTGGTTACGAGCAGTACTTC. It encodes CASSRLPTGGLEGGYEQYF.

V gene TRBV25-1 combines with J gene TRBJ1-2, with 7 bases lining up with TRBD1. Germline assignment: CDR1 MGHDK and CDR2 SYGVNS. The CDR3 is 14 amino acids. J gave up 7 bases and V 1 base, and 6 bases lay outside the gene matches. DNA of the CDR3: TGTGCCAGCAGTGAATTTTCGACAGGGTCTGGCTACACCTTC. Its translation is CASSEFSTGSGYTF.

CDR3 bases: TGCGCCAGCAGCTTTTTAGGGGACAGGGGAAACACCATATATTTT. It encodes CASSFLGDRGNTIYF. This chain links TRBV5-1 with TRBJ1-3; TRBD1 matches 8 bases. Germline V gene data show CDR1 as SGHRS and CDR2 as YFSETQ. The CDR3 runs 15 residues. V trimming: 2 bases; J trimming: 4 bases; junction bases outside the gene matches: 5.

The V call is TRBV10-3, the J call TRBJ2-7, with 7 bases matching TRBD1. V shed 0 bases and J 2 bases; nucleotides not matched to a gene: 13. The CDR3 length is 18 residues. Germline loops: CDR1 ENHRY, CDR2 SYGVKD. CDR3 sequence: CAISESLGTESITYEQYF. The DNA for the CDR3 is TGTGCCATCAGTGAGTCCTTGGGGACAGAATCGATCACCTACGAGCAGTACTTC.

The chain employs TRBV11-2 and TRBJ2-1; TRBD2 aligns across 12 bases. Germline V gene sequence: CDR1 SGHAT, CDR2 FQNNGV. The CDR3 runs 17 residues. V shed 5 bases, J shed 2 bases, and the junction held 7 bases outside the gene matches. The CDR3 sequence is CASSHTSGRQTYNEQFF. DNA for the CDR3: TGTGCCAGCAGCCATACTAGCGGGAGGCAAACCTACAATGAGCAGTTCTTC.

The CDR3 coding sequence is TGTGCCAGCAGCTTACAGGGGGCGCGCTACGAGCAGTACTTC. This gives the protein CASSLQGARYEQYF. The gene calls are TRBV11-3 and TRBJ2-7, with TRBD1 matching 8 bases. Germline V gene data show CDR1 as SGHNT and CDR2 as YENEEA. V was clipped by 2 bases and J by 3 bases; unmatched bases: 3. The CDR3 has 14 residues.

The chain combines TRBV5-5 with TRBJ2-3; 8 nucleotides agree with TRBD2. The CDR3 runs to 15 residues. The V gene end was trimmed by 4 bases and the J gene end by 0 bases; junction bases not matched to a gene: 4. The germline gives CDR1 SGHKS, CDR2 YYEKEE (reference sequence). This CDR3 is CASSELAASTDTQYF. CDR3 DNA sequence: TGTGCCAGCAGCGAACTAGCGGCTAGCACAGATACGCAGTATTTT.

V and J are TRBV7-2 and TRBJ1-2; D gene ambiguous. V was shortened by 2 bases and J by 1 base, with 11 bases between the two germline ends. The CDR3 length is 15 residues. Germline CDR1 SGHTA, CDR2 FQGNSA. The chain's CDR3 is CASSLMGSLNYGYTF. Written as DNA, the CDR3 is TGTGCCAGCAGCTTAATGGGCAGTCTTAACTATGGCTACACCTTC.

The V and J genes are TRBV13 and TRBJ2-3, with D possibly matching TRBD1 (5 bases). V was pared by 2 bases and J by 5 bases, with 17 bases between. Per germline, CDR1 PRHDT and CDR2 FYEKMQ (reference sequence). The CDR3 has 16 amino acids. Written as DNA, the CDR3 is TGTGCCAGCAGCTTACGGGTTGGGGCTACAGAAGATACGCAGTATTTT. This gives the protein CASSLRVGATEDTQYF.

The V gene is TRBV29-1, the J gene TRBJ2-4, with 8 bases that match TRBD2. The CDR3 loop spans 14 amino acids. V shed 1 base, J shed 8 bases, and the junction held 7 bases outside the gene matches. The germline gives CDR1 SQVTM, CDR2 ANQGSEA. CDR3 region: CSVEGREGPYIQYF. CDR3 coding DNA: TGCAGCGTTGAAGGTCGGGAGGGCCCTTACATTCAGTACTTC.